Only one count was recorded for the clone carrying this T cell receptor (beta chain). These data belong to a study of blood T cell repertoires in COVID-19. The trim removed 3 bases at V and 13 bases at J, leaving 10 bases unmatched. CDR1 is LGHDT, CDR2 YNNKEL, per germline (reference sequence). This CDR3 has 13 residues. Assay used: immunoSEQ multiplex PCR; TCRdb lists only in-frame clones, some missing. Among approximately 150,000 clones listed, approximately 80% were seen once. J is TRBJ2-7 and V is TRBV3-1 (or the pseudogene TRBV3-2); 9 bases are shared with TRBD1. Sample: PBMCs or T cells enriched from blood (not recorded which). The sequence came from a man between 65 and 79 years old who had been exposed to COVID-19. For the CDR3, the DNA is TGTGCCAGCAGCCATGAGGACAGGGGCTTTGTATACTTC. It codes for CASSHEDRGFVYF.